This TCR beta chain was sequenced in a study of shared clonotypes between healthy human individuals. Germline CDR1 reads SGHDT; CDR2 reads YYEEEE. Trimming shortened V by 4 bases and J by 0 bases, and 11 bases separated the two germline ends. There are 16 residues in the CDR3. The count of this clone is one. Clones were sequenced by immunoSEQ multiplex PCR, and TCRdb holds only the in-frame ones, with some missing. The sample shows 2 million to 2.5 million clones, over 85% of them seen only once. The sample taken for sequencing was naive CD4+ T cells sorted from blood. The sample's subset: CD45RA+ positively selected. This TCR was recovered from a man aged 18 to 30 in good health. The chain is built from TRBV5-6 and TRBJ2-6; D is possibly TRBD1 (6 bases). In DNA, the CDR3 is TGTGCCAGCAGCAGACAGGTTACCTCTGGGGCCAACGTCCTGACTTTC. It translates to CASSRQVTSGANVLTF.